The 2 T cell receptor beta chains below come from one sample, sequenced in a study of CD8+CD57+ T cells in acquired aplastic anemia. Profiling that covered TCR beta VDJ and CDR3 relied on genomic DNA as its template. TCRdb passed the reads through MiXCR, listing each CDR3 protein once. The table records a few hundred thousand distinct CDR3 sequences, 30% to 40% of them present only once. The sequenced material came from sorted CD4+, CD8+, or CD8+CD57+ T cells (not recorded which) from PBMCs. The source of these receptors is a human donor in good health, serving as a control.

The chain combines TRBV15 with TRBJ2-1, with D maybe TRBD1 (5 bases). The V gene lost 3 bases and the J gene lost 5 bases, with 11 bases spanning the gap. This CDR3 spans 14 amino acids. Germline lookup yields CDR1 LNHNV and CDR2 YYDKDF (reference sequence). In DNA, the CDR3 is TGTGCCACCAGCAGGAAGGGGCCTAACAATGAGCAGTTCTTC. Its translation is CATSRKGPNNEQFF.

The table lists this clonotype with many counts. The chain carries TRBV29-1 and TRBJ2-7, with D possibly TRBD1 on 5 matching bases. V lost 6 bases and J 2 bases, leaving 14 bases between the germline ends. The CDR3 totals 13 residues. CDR1 SQVTM and CDR2 ANQGSEA come from the germline V gene. The CDR3 loop is CSVSTGPPYEQYF. CDR3 nucleotides: TGCAGCGTCAGCACAGGTCCCCCCTACGAGCAGTACTTC.